Following are 30 T cell receptor beta chains from one sample sequenced in a study of blood T cell repertoires in COVID-19. Clones were sequenced by immunoSEQ multiplex PCR, and TCRdb holds only the in-frame ones, with some missing. Among more than 95,000 clones, around 90% were seen once, and the ten largest hold 3.5%. Sample: peripheral blood. The receptors here all came from a human donor in a cohort sampled during active COVID-19.

The chain has TRBV6-6 and TRBJ1-2; 7 bases line up with TRBD1. Germline V gene data show CDR1 as MNHNY and CDR2 as SVGAGI (reference sequence). The junction had 10 bases not matched to a gene; V was cut back by 7 bases and J by 2 bases. The CDR3 extends over 15 amino acids. The CDR3 region has the DNA TGTGCCAGCACCGACTCGGGACAGCTGAACTATGGCTACACCTTC. Protein product: CASTDSGQLNYGYTF.

In DNA, the CDR3 is TGTGCCAGCAGCTTAGGGCTAGCGGGAGTAGAGACCCAGTACTTC. The encoded protein is CASSLGLAGVETQYF. The chain recombines TRBV7-2 with TRBJ2-5, with 10 positions matching TRBD2. The CDR3 contains 15 residues. Germline CDR1 SGHTA, CDR2 FQGNSA. J was trimmed by 4 bases and V by 1 base; bases with no gene match: 3.

This sequence joins TRBV29-1 and TRBJ1-4, with 7 bases matching TRBD1. After removal of 1 base from V and 6 bases from J, the junction contained 2 bases not matched to a gene. Germline V lookup: CDR1 SQVTM, CDR2 ANQGSEA. The CDR3 consists of 13 residues. The DNA for the CDR3 is TGCAGCGTTGAAGGTGGGACAGATGAAAAACTGTTTTTT. It specifies CSVEGGTDEKLFF. The complete variable domain, with remaining parts taken from reference TRBV29-1 and TRBJ1-4, reads SAVISQKPSRDICQRGTSLTIQCQVDSQVTMMFWYRQQPGQSLTLIATANQGSEATYESGFVIDKFPISRPNLTFSTLTVSNMSPEDSSIYLCSVEGGTDEKLFFGSGTQLSVL.

This clone was seen only a few times. The V call is TRBV6-5, the J call TRBJ1-3; D is undetermined. Trimming removed 0 bases from V and 4 bases from J, with 7 bases in between. CDR1 and CDR2 (germline): MNHEY, SVGAGI. The CDR3 loop spans 14 amino acids. CDR3 region: CASSYSTGGNTIYF. The CDR3 region has the DNA TGTGCCAGCAGTTACTCGACCGGGGGAAACACCATATATTTT.

The J gene is TRBJ2-3, the V gene TRBV19; 7 bases line up with TRBD1. The CDR3 consists of 13 residues. Per the germline V gene, CDR1 is LNHDA and CDR2 is SQIVND (reference sequence). V shed 7 bases and J 0 bases; nucleotides not matched to a gene: 1. DNA for the CDR3: TGTGCCAGTAAGGACAGGAGCACAGATACGCAGTATTTT. Protein product: CASKDRSTDTQYF. Variable domain in full (rest from reference TRBV19 and TRBJ2-3): DGGITQSPKYLFRKEGQNVTLSCEQNLNHDAMYWYRQDPGQGLRLIYYSQIVNDFQKGDIAEGYSVSREKKESFPLTVTSAQKNPTAFYLCASKDRSTDTQYFGPGTRLTVL.

The rearrangement uses TRBV7-9 and TRBJ1-4; TRBD1 matches at 7 bases. Trimming cost V 3 bases and J 7 bases; bases outside gene matches: 8. The CDR3 length is 15 residues. Germline CDR1 SEHNR, CDR2 FQNEAQ (reference sequence). The CDR3 reads CASSLAGGNSEKLFF. The CDR3 DNA follows: TGTGCCAGCAGCTTGGCAGGGGGGAACAGTGAAAAACTGTTTTTT.

V usage is TRBV12-3 or TRBV12-4 and J usage is TRBJ2-1, with D perhaps TRBD1 (6 bases). The germline V and J ends were trimmed by 9 bases and 8 bases, with 14 bases remaining between them. The CDR3 is 12 residues long. The CDR3 sequence: CASERRGYEQFF. The CDR3 DNA follows: TGTGCCAGTGAACGTAGGGGGTATGAGCAGTTCTTC.

The V gene is TRBV5-1, the J gene TRBJ1-2; TRBD1 aligns across 8 bases. The V and J ends lost 3 bases and 10 bases, in that order; junction bases with no gene match: 17. Germline CDR1 is SGHRS and CDR2 is YFSETQ. This CDR3 contains 16 residues. The CDR3, as DNA: TGCGCCAGCAGCTGGGGGGATGGACAGGGCCGACTATTCTACACCTTC. It specifies CASSWGDGQGRLFYTF.

The rearrangement joins TRBV28 to TRBJ2-2; weak D call: TRBD2 (6 bases). CDR3 length: 15 amino acids. Germline CDR1 is MDHEN and CDR2 is SYDVKM. Trimming cost V 2 bases and J 5 bases, with 12 bases left between them. The CDR3 spells CASSLPGVGTGELFF. As DNA, the CDR3 is TGTGCCAGCAGTTTACCGGGAGTGGGGACCGGGGAGCTGTTTTTT.

The chain carries TRBV6-6 and TRBJ1-2; no definite D call. Deletions cut 2 bases from V and 8 bases from J, with 6 bases between. The CDR3 totals 11 residues. Looked up from germline, CDR1 is MNHNY and CDR2 is SVGAGI (reference sequence). The CDR3 protein is CASSYDNGYTF. Written as DNA, the CDR3 is TGTGCCAGCAGTTACGACAACGGCTACACCTTC.

This clone was detected once. The CDR3 region is CASSIAGQGGNQPQHF. CDR3 DNA: TGTGCCAGTAGTATAGCGGGACAGGGCGGCAATCAGCCCCAGCATTTT. The chain recombines TRBV19 with TRBJ1-5, with TRBD1 matching over 9 bases. With 1 base clipped from V and 2 bases from J, the junction kept 3 bases outside the gene matches. The length of the CDR3 is 16 residues. Germline V CDR1 and CDR2: LNHDA, SQIVND (reference sequence).

This chain connects TRBV11-2 to TRBJ2-2; TRBD1 might be the D (6 bases). Germline V gene lookup returns CDR1 SGHAT and CDR2 FQNNGV. The CDR3 is 15 amino acids. With 3 bases removed from V and 0 bases from J, the gap between germline ends came to 8 bases. The CDR3: CASSFRTANTGELFF. The CDR3 coding sequence is TGTGCCAGCAGCTTTCGGACAGCGAACACCGGGGAGCTGTTTTTT.

The chain recombines TRBV11-2 with TRBJ2-1; perhaps TRBD2 as D (5 bases). The CDR3 covers 16 residues. V was cut by 7 bases and J by 0 bases, with 16 bases left in between. Germline assignment: CDR1 SGHAT and CDR2 FQNNGV. CDR3 bases: TGTGCCAGCACTTCGGGGTGGGGTAGCTCCTACAATGAGCAGTTCTTC. Translated: CASTSGWGSSYNEQFF.

The gene calls are TRBV2 and TRBJ1-4, with unresolved D. Per the germline V gene, CDR1 is SNHLY and CDR2 is FYNNEI. With 7 bases removed from V and 2 bases from J, the gap between germline ends came to 11 bases. CDR3 length: 14 residues. The CDR3 DNA sequence: TGTGCCAGCAATTCGCGGGGTACTAATGAAAAACTGTTTTTT. It encodes CASNSRGTNEKLFF.

The rearrangement uses TRBV6-5 and TRBJ2-1; 11 bases match TRBD2. The germline V gene has CDR1 MNHEY and CDR2 SVGAGI. The CDR3 sequence is 14 residues long. V was clipped by 5 bases and J by 4 bases; unmatched bases: 1. In DNA form, the CDR3 reads TGTGCCAGCAGTACTAGCGGGAGTTACAATGAGCAGTTCTTC. Its protein is CASSTSGSYNEQFF.

The V call is TRBV7-9, the J call TRBJ2-5; a possible D gene is TRBD1 (5 bases). Deletions cut 3 bases from V and 4 bases from J, with 12 bases between. The CDR3 is made up of 14 amino acids. The germline V gene has CDR1 SEHNR and CDR2 FQNEAQ (reference sequence). The CDR3 DNA sequence: TGTGCCAGCAGCTTTGTAGCAGGGTCAGAGACCCAGTACTTC. As protein: CASSFVAGSETQYF.

The chain carries TRBV7-8 and TRBJ2-5; D uncertain. Germline V CDR1 and CDR2: SGHVS, FQNEAQ. V dropped 5 bases and J dropped 3 bases, with 19 bases sitting between them. The CDR3 contains 16 residues. The CDR3 region is CASSPRYGYAEETQYF. CDR3 DNA sequence: TGTGCCAGCAGCCCCCGGTATGGTTACGCTGAAGAGACCCAGTACTTC.

The sample holds one count of this clone. The rearrangement joins TRBV7-2 to TRBJ1-5; D perhaps matches TRBD1 (5 bases). Trimming pared 1 base from V and 9 bases from J, leaving 13 bases between. Germline V gene sequence: CDR1 SGHTA, CDR2 FQGNSA. This CDR3 spans 14 amino acids. The CDR3 DNA is TGTGCCAGCAGCTTAGAGGTGGGACTAGGGCCCCAGCATTTT. Encoded protein: CASSLEVGLGPQHF.

This sequence joins TRBV15 and TRBJ2-1, with 10 bases matching TRBD2. The CDR3 runs to 15 residues. Germline assignment: CDR1 LNHNV and CDR2 YYDKDF (reference sequence). Trimming cost V 3 bases and J 7 bases; bases outside gene matches: 6. CDR3 DNA: TGTGCCACCAGCAGTACTAGCGGGATTGTAAATGAGCAGTTCTTC. Protein sequence: CATSSTSGIVNEQFF. The variable domain in full, with the rest retrieved from reference TRBV15 and TRBJ2-1, is DAMVIQNPRYQVTQFGKPVTLSCSQTLNHNVMYWYQQKSSQAPKLLFHYYDKDFNNEADTPDNFQSRRPNTSFCFLDIRSPGLGDTAMYLCATSSTSGIVNEQFFGPGTRLTVL.

This clone was seen a single time. The V and J genes are TRBV11-2 and TRBJ2-1; TRBD2 matches 10 bases. The germline CDR1 and CDR2 sequences are SGHAT and FQNNGV. The CDR3 contains 18 residues. V lost 0 bases and J lost 0; bases outside the gene matches: 5. The CDR3 here is CASSLDGAGGSSYNEQFF. In DNA form, the CDR3 reads TGTGCCAGCAGCTTAGACGGAGCGGGAGGGAGCTCCTACAATGAGCAGTTCTTC.

CDR3 sequence reads: CSVVWLAGAEQYF. DNA of the CDR3: TGCAGCGTTGTTTGGCTAGCGGGAGCCGAGCAGTACTTC. The chain has TRBV29-1 and TRBJ2-7; 10 positions agree with TRBD2. This CDR3 region has 13 residues. In germline, CDR1 is SQVTM, CDR2 ANQGSEA. V was clipped by 4 bases and J by 6 bases; unmatched bases: 6.

The chain uses TRBV9 and TRBJ2-7, with TRBD1 matching over 12 bases. This CDR3 is 16 amino acids long. Germline V gives CDR1 SGDLS, CDR2 YYNGEE. The junction had 7 bases not matched to a gene; V was cut back by 0 bases and J by 6 bases. CDR3 sequence: CASSVEMGQGAAEQYF. The CDR3 DNA sequence: TGTGCCAGCAGCGTAGAAATGGGACAGGGGGCCGCCGAGCAGTACTTC.

This chain links TRBV7-7 with TRBJ2-2; D is perhaps TRBD2 (5 bases). The V end lost 1 base, the J end lost 4 bases, and 13 bases lay between the germline ends. CDR1 is SSHAT and CDR2 is FNYEAQ in the germline V gene (reference sequence). This CDR3 has 16 residues. In nucleotides, the CDR3 is TGTGCCAGCAGCTTAGTTGGCGGGCCGGGCACCGGGGAGCTGTTTTTT. This encodes CASSLVGGPGTGELFF.

The rearrangement joins TRBV7-3 to TRBJ2-1; 8 bases are a match to TRBD2. The CDR3 has 15 residues. CDR1 SGHTA and CDR2 FQGTGA come from the germline V gene. V was clipped by 4 bases and J by 4 bases; unmatched bases: 6. The CDR3 sequence: CASSSRLALYNEQFF. The CDR3 DNA reads as TGTGCCAGCAGCTCCCGACTAGCGCTTTACAATGAGCAGTTCTTC.

V gene TRBV18 combines with J gene TRBJ2-5, with D hard to call. In germline, CDR1 is KGHSH, CDR2 LQKENI. V was trimmed by 3 bases and J by 3 bases, leaving 8 bases between them. The CDR3 length is 13 residues. This CDR3 reads CASSPIGKETQYF. Here the CDR3 DNA reads TGTGCCAGCTCACCCATCGGTAAAGAGACCCAGTACTTC.

This chain joins TRBV27 and TRBJ1-2, with D maybe TRBD1 (5 bases). Germline-derived CDR1 and CDR2 are MNHEY and SMNVEV (reference sequence). This CDR3 contains 14 residues. V lost 10 bases and J lost 5, with 20 bases in between. The CDR3 DNA sequence: TGTGCCACTCATAGGGGAGGGGTTGGTTATGGCTACACCTTC. Protein: CATHRGGVGYGYTF.

The chain couples TRBV19 to TRBJ1-1; no clear D gene. The CDR3 has 13 residues. V lost 2 bases and J lost 4, with 8 bases in between. CDR1 and CDR2 from the germline V gene are LNHDA and SQIVND (reference sequence). The CDR3 sequence: CASSIQVRTEAFF. The CDR3 bases are TGTGCCAGTAGTATACAGGTACGCACTGAAGCTTTCTTT.

This chain uses TRBV5-1 with TRBJ1-2; the match to TRBD1 covers 8 bases. The length of the CDR3 is 16 residues. Germline assignment: CDR1 SGHRS and CDR2 YFSETQ. Losses at the gene ends were 0 bases for V and 4 bases for J; bases not matched to a gene: 8. CDR3 sequence reads: CASSLGDRPTFYGYTF. In DNA, the CDR3 is TGCGCCAGCAGCTTGGGGGACAGGCCCACCTTCTATGGCTACACCTTC.

The chain joins TRBV27 to TRBJ1-2; the D gene is possibly TRBD1 (5 bases). V lost 6 bases and J 3 bases, leaving 14 bases between the germline ends. The CDR3 contains 14 residues. Germline loops: CDR1 MNHEY, CDR2 SMNVEV (reference sequence). In DNA, the CDR3 is TGTGCCAGCAGAGGCACGACAGACCACTATGGCTACACCTTC. It is translated as CASRGTTDHYGYTF.

The V gene is TRBV4-3, the J gene TRBJ2-1; TRBD2 matches 10 bases. CDR3 length equals 17 residues. V shed 3 bases and J 12 bases; nucleotides not matched to a gene: 17. Germline loops: CDR1 LGHNA, CDR2 YSLEER. CDR3 sequence reads: CASSHVFNLAGEGGQFF. The CDR3 nucleotides are TGCGCCAGCAGCCATGTGTTTAATCTAGCGGGAGAGGGTGGGCAGTTCTTC.